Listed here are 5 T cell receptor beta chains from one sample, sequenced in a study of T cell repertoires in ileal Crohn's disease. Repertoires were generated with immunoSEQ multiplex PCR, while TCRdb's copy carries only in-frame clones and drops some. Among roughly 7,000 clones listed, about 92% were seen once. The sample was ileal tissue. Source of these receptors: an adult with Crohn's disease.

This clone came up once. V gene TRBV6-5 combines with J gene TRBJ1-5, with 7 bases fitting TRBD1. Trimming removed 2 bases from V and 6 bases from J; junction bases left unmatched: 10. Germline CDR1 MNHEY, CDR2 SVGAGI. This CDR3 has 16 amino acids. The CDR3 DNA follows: TGTGCCAGCAGTTACACAGGGGTAGGGCCTGGTCAGCCCCAGCATTTT. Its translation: CASSYTGVGPGQPQHF.

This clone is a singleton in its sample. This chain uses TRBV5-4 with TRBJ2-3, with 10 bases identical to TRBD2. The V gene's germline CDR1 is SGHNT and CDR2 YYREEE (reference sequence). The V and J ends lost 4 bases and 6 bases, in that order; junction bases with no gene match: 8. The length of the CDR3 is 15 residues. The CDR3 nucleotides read TGTGCCAGCAGCAGAGAACTAGCGGGAACGGATACGCAGTATTTT. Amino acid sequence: CASSRELAGTDTQYF.

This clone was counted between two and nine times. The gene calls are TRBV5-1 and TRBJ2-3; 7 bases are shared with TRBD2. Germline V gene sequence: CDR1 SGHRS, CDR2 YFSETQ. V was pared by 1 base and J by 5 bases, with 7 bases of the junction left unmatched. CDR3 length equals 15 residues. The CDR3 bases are TGCGCCAGCAGCTTGCCGGAGCGGGACGGAGATACGCAGTATTTT. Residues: CASSLPERDGDTQYF.

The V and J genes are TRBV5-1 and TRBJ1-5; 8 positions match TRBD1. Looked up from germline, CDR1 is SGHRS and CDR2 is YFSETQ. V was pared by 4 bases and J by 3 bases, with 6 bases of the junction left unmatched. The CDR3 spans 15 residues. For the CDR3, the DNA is TGCGCCAGCAGCAGGATCAGGGGGCACAATCAGCCCCAGCATTTT. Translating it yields CASSRIRGHNQPQHF.

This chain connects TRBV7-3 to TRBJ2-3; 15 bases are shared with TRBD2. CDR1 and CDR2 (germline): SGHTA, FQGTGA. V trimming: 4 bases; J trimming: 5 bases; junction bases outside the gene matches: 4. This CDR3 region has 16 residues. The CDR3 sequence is CASSSGLAGGGDTQYF. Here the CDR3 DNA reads TGTGCCAGCAGCTCCGGACTAGCGGGAGGGGGAGATACGCAGTATTTT.